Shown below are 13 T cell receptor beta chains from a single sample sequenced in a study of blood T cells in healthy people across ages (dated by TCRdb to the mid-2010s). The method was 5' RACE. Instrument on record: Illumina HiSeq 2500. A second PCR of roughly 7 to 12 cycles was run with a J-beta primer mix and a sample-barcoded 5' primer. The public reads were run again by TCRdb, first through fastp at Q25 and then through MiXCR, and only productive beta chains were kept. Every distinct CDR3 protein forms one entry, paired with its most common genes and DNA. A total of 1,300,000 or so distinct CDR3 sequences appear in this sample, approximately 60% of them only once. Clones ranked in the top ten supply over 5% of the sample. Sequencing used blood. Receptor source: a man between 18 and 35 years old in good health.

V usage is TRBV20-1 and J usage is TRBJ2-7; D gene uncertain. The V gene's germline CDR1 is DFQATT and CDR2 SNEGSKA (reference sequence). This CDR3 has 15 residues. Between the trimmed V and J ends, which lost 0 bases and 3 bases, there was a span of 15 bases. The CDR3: CSARDPPRAGYEQYF. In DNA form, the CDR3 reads TGCAGTGCTAGAGATCCCCCTCGCGCCGGCTACGAGCAGTACTTC.

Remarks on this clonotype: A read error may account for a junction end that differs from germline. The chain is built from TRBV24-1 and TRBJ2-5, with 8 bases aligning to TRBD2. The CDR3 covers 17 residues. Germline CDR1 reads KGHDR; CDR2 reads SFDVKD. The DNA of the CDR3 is TGTGCCACCAGTGATTTTGGGCGCGGACTAGCCAAAGAAACCCAGTACTTC. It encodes CATSDFGRGLAKETQYF.

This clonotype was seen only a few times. CDR3 in amino acids: CASSFSRSDGYTF. CDR3 DNA: TGTGCCAGCAGTTTCTCCCGGAGTGATGGCTACACCTTC. This sequence joins TRBV12-3 or TRBV12-4 and TRBJ1-2; D gene unclear. CDR3 size: 13 residues. Deletions cut 3 bases from V and 6 bases from J, with 11 bases between.

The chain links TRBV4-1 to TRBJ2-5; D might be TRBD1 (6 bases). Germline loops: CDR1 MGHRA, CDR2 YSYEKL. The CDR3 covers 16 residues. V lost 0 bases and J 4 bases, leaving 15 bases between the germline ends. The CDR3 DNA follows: TGCGCCAGCAGCCAAGAAGGGGATGGCAGGGGAGAGACCCAGTACTTC. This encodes CASSQEGDGRGETQYF.

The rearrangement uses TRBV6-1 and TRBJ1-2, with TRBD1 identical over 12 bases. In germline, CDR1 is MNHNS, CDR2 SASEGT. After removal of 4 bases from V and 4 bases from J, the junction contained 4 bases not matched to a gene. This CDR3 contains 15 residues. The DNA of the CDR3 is TGTGCCAGCAGTGCCGGGACAGGGGGCGGCTATGGCTACACCTTC. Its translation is CASSAGTGGGYGYTF.

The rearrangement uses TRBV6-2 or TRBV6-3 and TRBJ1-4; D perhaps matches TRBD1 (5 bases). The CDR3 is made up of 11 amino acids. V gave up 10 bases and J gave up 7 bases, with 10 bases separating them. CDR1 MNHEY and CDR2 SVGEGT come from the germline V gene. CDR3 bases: TGTGCCACCGGAAGGGGTGAAAAACTGTTTTTT. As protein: CATGRGEKLFF.

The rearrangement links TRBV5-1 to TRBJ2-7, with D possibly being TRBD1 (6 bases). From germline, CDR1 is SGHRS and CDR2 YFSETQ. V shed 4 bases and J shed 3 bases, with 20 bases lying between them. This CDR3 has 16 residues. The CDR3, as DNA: TGCGCCAGCAGCATACCTCGGGACACGTTACACTACGAGCAGTACTTC. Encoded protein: CASSIPRDTLHYEQYF.

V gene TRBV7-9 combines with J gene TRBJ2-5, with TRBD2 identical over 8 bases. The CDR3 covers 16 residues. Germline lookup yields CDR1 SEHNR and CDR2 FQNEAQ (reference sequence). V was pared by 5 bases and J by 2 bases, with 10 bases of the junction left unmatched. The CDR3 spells CASSPYSGNAQETQYF. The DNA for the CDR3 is TGTGCCAGCAGCCCATATAGCGGGAACGCACAAGAGACCCAGTACTTC.

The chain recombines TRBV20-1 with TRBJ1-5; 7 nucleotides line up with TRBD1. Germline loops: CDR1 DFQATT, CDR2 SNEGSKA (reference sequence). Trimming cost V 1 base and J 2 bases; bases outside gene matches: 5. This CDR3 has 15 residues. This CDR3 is CSARVDRVGNQPQHF. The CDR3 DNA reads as TGCAGTGCTAGAGTAGACAGGGTCGGCAATCAGCCCCAGCATTTT.

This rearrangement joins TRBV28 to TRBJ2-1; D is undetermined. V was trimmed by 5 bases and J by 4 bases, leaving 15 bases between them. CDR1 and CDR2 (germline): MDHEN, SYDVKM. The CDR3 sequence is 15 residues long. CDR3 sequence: CASSPTPYWYNEQFF. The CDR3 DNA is TGTGCCAGCAGTCCCACCCCATATTGGTACAATGAGCAGTTCTTC. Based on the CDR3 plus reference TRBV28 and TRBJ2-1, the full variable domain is DVKVTQSSRYLVKRTGEKVFLECVQDMDHENMFWYRQDPGLGLRLIYFSYDVKMKEKGDIPEGYSVSREKKERFSLILESASTNQTSMYLCASSPTPYWYNEQFFGPGTRLTVL.

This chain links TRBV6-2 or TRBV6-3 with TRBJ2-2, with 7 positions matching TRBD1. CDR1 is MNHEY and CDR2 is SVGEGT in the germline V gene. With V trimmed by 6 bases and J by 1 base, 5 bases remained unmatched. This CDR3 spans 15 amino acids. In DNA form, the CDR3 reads TGTGCCAGCAGCGGACAGGTGAAGAACACCGGGGAGCTGTTTTTT. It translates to CASSGQVKNTGELFF.

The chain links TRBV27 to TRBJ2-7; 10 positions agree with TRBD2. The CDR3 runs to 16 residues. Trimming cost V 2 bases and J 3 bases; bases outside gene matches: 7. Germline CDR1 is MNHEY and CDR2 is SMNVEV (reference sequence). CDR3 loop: CASSLGASGGLYEQYF. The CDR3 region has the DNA TGTGCCAGCAGTTTAGGGGCTAGCGGGGGCCTCTACGAGCAGTACTTC.

CDR3 nucleotide sequence: TGCAGTGCTAAAGGGGGGCAGCCCCAGTACTTC. It specifies CSAKGGQPQYF. The chain has TRBV20-1 and TRBJ2-5; D could derive from TRBD1 or TRBD2 (6 bases each). The CDR3 is 11 amino acids. Germline V gene sequence: CDR1 DFQATT, CDR2 SNEGSKA (reference sequence). Trimming stripped 4 bases from V and 9 bases from J, with 12 bases between.